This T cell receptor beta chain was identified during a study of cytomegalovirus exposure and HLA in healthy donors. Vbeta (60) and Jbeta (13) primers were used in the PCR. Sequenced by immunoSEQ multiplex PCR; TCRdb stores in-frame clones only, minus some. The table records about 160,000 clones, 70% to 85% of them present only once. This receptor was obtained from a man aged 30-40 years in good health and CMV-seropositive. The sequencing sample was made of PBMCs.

This CDR3 reads CASSGGINQPQHF. DNA of the CDR3: TGTGCCAGTAGTGGGGGGATAAATCAGCCCCAGCATTTT. The chain uses TRBV19 and TRBJ1-5; maybe TRBD1 (5 bases). This CDR3 has 13 amino acids. CDR1 and CDR2 from the germline V gene are LNHDA and SQIVND (reference sequence). Between the trimmed V and J ends, which lost 5 bases and 4 bases, there was a span of 9 bases.